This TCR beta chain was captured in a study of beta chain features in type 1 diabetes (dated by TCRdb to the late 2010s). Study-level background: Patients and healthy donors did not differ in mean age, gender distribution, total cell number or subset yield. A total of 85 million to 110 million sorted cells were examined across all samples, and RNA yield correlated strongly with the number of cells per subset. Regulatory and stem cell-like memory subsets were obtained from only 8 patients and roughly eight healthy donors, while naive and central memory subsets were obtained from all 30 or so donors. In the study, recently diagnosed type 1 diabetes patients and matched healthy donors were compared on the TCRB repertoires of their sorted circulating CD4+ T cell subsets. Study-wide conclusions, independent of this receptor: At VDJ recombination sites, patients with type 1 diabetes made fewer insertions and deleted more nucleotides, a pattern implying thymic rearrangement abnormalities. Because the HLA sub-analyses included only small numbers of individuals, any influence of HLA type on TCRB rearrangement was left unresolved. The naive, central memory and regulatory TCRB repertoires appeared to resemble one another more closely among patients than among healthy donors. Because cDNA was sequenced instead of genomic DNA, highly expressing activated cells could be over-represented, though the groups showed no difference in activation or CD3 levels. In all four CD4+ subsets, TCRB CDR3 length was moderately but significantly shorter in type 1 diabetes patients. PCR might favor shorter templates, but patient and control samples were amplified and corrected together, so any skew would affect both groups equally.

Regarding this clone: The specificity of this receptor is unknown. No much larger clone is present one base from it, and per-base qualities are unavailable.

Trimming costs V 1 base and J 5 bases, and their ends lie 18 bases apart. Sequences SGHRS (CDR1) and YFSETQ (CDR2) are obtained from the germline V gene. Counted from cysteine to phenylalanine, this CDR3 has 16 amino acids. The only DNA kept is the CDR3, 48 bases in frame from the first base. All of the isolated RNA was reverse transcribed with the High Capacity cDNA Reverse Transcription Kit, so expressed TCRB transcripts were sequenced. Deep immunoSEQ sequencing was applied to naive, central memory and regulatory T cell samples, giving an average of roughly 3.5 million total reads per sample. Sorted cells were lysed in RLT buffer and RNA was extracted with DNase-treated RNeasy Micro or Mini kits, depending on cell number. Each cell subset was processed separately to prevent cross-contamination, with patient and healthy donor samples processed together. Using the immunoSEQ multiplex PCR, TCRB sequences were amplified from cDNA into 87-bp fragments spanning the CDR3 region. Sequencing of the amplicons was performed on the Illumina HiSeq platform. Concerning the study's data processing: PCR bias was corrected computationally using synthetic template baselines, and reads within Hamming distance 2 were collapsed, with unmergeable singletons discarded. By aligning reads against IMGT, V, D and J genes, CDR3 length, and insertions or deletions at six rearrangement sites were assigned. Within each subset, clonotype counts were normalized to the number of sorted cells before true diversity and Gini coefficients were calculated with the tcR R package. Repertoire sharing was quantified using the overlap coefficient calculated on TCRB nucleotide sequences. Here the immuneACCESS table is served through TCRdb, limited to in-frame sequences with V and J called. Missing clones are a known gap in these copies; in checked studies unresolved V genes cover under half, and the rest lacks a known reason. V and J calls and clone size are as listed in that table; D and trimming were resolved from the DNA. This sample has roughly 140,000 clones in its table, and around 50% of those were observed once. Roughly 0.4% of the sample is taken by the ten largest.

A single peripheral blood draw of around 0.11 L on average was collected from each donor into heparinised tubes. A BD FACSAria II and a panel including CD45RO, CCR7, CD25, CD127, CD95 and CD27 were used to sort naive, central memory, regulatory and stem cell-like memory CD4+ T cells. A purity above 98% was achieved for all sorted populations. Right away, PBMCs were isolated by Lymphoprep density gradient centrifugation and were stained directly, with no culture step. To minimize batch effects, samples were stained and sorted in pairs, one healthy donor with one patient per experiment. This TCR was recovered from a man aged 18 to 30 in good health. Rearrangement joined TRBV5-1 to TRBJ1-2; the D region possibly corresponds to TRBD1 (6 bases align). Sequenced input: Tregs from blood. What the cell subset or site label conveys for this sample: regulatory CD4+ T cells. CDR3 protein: CASSLLAEAQGYGYTF. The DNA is TGCGCCAGCAGCTTGTTAGCCGAGGCTCAGGGGTATGGCTACACCTTC.